A selection of T cell receptor beta chains follows, all from one sample in a study of T cells in Graves' hyperthyroidism and ophthalmopathy. TCRdb reprocessed the multiplex PCR reads via MiXCR and lists one record per CDR3 protein. The table includes 540,000 or so distinct CDR3 sequences, under 60% detected once. What was sequenced was peripheral blood or thyroid tissue (not recorded which). The receptors come from an adult woman with Graves' disease, either hyperthyroidism or ophthalmopathy (not recorded which). The CDR3 runs from the conserved cysteine through the conserved F or W. The D gene is left open where the match is weak. Clone size is shown for a subset of rows, as once, few, many or a class of expanded clone.

j_call d_call v_call clone_size cdr3_aa cdr3_nt
TRBJ1-6 NA TRBV7-6 NA CASSLLGGSPLHF TGTGCCAGCAGCTTGCTGGGAGGTTCACCCCTCCACTTT
TRBJ2-2 TRBD2 TRBV7-9 many CASSPRVLTSGRSKNTGELFF TGTGCCAGCAGCCCTAGGGTTTTGACTAGCGGGAGATCGAAGAACACCGGGGAGCTGTTTTTT
TRBJ2-6 NA TRBV20-1 many CSARDRVGLSGANVLTF TGCAGTGCTAGAGACAGGGTTGGGCTATCTGGGGCCAACGTCCTGACTTTC
TRBJ2-7 NA TRBV9 NA CASSNDRLEQYF TGTGCCAGCTCCAATGACAGGTTAGAGCAGTACTTC
TRBJ1-2 NA TRBV19 NA CASSRAGTNYYGYTF TGTGCCAGTAGTCGTGCCGGGACAAATTACTATGGCTACACCTTC
TRBJ2-2 TRBD1 TRBV24-1 many CATSDPRQGAGTGELFF TGTGCCACCAGTGACCCCAGACAGGGGGCGGGCACCGGGGAGCTGTTTTTT
TRBJ1-4 TRBD1 TRBV6-5 many CASSRSGTGAEKLFF TGTGCCAGCAGTCGCTCCGGGACAGGGGCCGAAAAACTGTTTTTT
TRBJ1-5 NA TRBV20-1 few CSARGQGSGQPQHF TGCAGTGCCCGCGGCCAGGGGTCAGGTCAGCCCCAGCATTTT
TRBJ1-1 NA TRBV2 NA CASSDFRTEAFF TGTGCCAGCAGTGATTTTCGGACTGAAGCTTTCTTT
TRBJ1-2 NA TRBV19 many CASSRRTWDYGYTF TGTGCCAGTAGCCGCCGGACGTGGGACTATGGCTACACCTTC
TRBJ1-3 NA TRBV12-3/TRBV12-4 NA CASNKDSSGNTIYF TGTGCCAGCAACAAGGACAGCTCTGGAAACACCATATATTTT
TRBJ1-5 NA TRBV20-1 many CSASDSVEQPQHF TGCAGTGCTAGTGACTCAGTGGAACAGCCCCAGCATTTT
TRBJ2-6 NA TRBV7-8 NA CASSLGRTGSGANVLTF TGCGCCAGCAGCTTGGGTAGGACCGGGTCCGGGGCCAACGTCCTGACTTTC
TRBJ1-5 NA TRBV12-3/TRBV12-4 many CASSGASSSNQPQHF TGTGCCAGCAGTGGGGCCAGTTCGAGCAATCAGCCCCAGCATTTT
TRBJ2-2 TRBD1 TRBV20-1 many CSAPGQSNTGELFF TGCAGTGCGCCGGGACAGTCGAACACCGGGGAGCTGTTTTTT
TRBJ1-2 NA TRBV7-9 NA CASSLEGLSGAF TGTGCCAGCAGCTTAGAGGGGCTCTCCGGGGCCTTC
TRBJ1-1 TRBD1 TRBV5-1 NA CASSLEGQGMTEAFF TGCGCCAGCAGCTTGGAGGGACAGGGAATGACTGAAGCTTTCTTT
TRBJ1-5 NA TRBV7-9 NA CASSLAQGVMETQHF TGTGCCAGCAGCTTAGCGCAGGGCGTCATGGAGACCCAGCATTTT
TRBJ1-4 NA TRBV7-9 NA CASIPPSGGLFF TGTGCCAGCATCCCCCCTTCGGGAGGACTGTTTTTT
TRBJ1-1 TRBD1 TRBV19 many CASSRRPGQGAEAFF TGTGCCAGTAGCCGAAGACCGGGACAGGGGGCTGAAGCTTTCTTT
TRBJ2-5 TRBD2 TRBV12-3/TRBV12-4 NA CASSGLAGEETQYF TGTGCCAGCAGCGGACTAGCGGGGGAAGAGACCCAGTACTTC
TRBJ1-1 TRBD1 TRBV6-1 many CAREDRGAFF TGTGCCAGAGAGGACAGGGGCGCTTTCTTT
TRBJ1-1 NA TRBV29-1 NA CSGSVMNTEAFF TGCAGCGGTTCGGTCATGAACACTGAAGCTTTCTTT
TRBJ2-7 TRBD1 TRBV9 NA CASSAGTGSVHEQYF TGTGCCAGCAGCGCTGGGACAGGGTCGGTTCACGAGCAGTACTTC
TRBJ2-2 NA TRBV5-1 many CASSGSDRITGELFF TGCGCCAGCAGCGGATCGGACAGAATCACCGGGGAGCTGTTTTTT
TRBJ1-1 NA TRBV6-4 NA CASSRTASTEAFF TGTGCCAGCAGTCGGACAGCGAGCACTGAAGCTTTCTTT
TRBJ2-3 NA TRBV6-5 NA CASASQKSTDTQYF TGTGCCAGCGCCTCTCAGAAGAGCACAGATACGCAGTATTTT
TRBJ1-5 NA TRBV27 NA CASSLLGADQPQHF TGTGCCAGCAGTTTATTGGGCGCGGATCAGCCCCAGCATTTT
TRBJ2-2 TRBD2 TRBV11-2 many CASSSSGSSSGELFF TGTGCCAGCAGCTCAAGCGGGAGTAGTTCCGGGGAGCTGTTTTTT
TRBJ1-1 TRBD1 TRBV3-1 few CASSRDGGTGMNTEASF TGTGCCAGCAGCCGCGACGGCGGGACAGGGATGAACACTGAAGCTTCCTTT
TRBJ2-2 TRBD1 TRBV29-1 NA CSATGGDGELFF TGCAGCGCGACAGGGGGGGACGGGGAGCTGTTTTTT
TRBJ2-7 TRBD2 TRBV2 many CASTQSGRALSYEQYF TGTGCCAGCACCCAAAGCGGGAGGGCGCTCTCGTACGAGCAGTACTTC
TRBJ1-2 NA TRBV15 NA CATRANYGYTF TGTGCCACGAGGGCTAACTATGGCTACACCTTC
TRBJ2-6 TRBD1 TRBV19 NA CASRGIPGTGSGANVLTF TGTGCCAGTAGGGGGATTCCCGGGACAGGGTCTGGGGCCAACGTCCTGACTTTC
TRBJ2-7 NA TRBV10-1 many CASSESSNSGSKQYF TGCGCCAGCAGTGAGTCGAGTAATAGCGGCAGTAAGCAGTACTTC
TRBJ2-7 TRBD1 TRBV4-2 NA CASSQVFPGGAYEQYF TGTGCCAGCAGCCAAGTTTTTCCAGGGGGCGCCTACGAGCAGTACTTC
TRBJ2-5 NA TRBV7-2 NA CASSSQNTGGGLQETQYF TGTGCCAGCAGCTCGCAGAACACCGGGGGCGGGTTACAAGAGACCCAGTACTTC
TRBJ2-7 TRBD2 TRBV5-1 many CASSLSGTNYEQYF TGCGCCAGCAGCTTGTCCGGGACTAACTACGAGCAGTACTTC
TRBJ1-3 NA TRBV5-1 many CASSPAGFNSGNTIYF TGCGCCAGCAGCCCCGCTGGGTTTAACTCTGGAAACACCATATATTTT
TRBJ2-7 TRBD2 TRBV5-1 many CASSWGTSGYSYEQYF TGCGCCAGCAGCTGGGGGACTAGCGGGTACTCCTACGAGCAGTACTTC
TRBJ2-5 TRBD1 TRBV2 NA CASSLQGDLKTQYF TGTGCCAGCAGCCTACAGGGGGATTTAAAGACCCAGTACTTC
TRBJ1-5 NA TRBV20-1 few CSASYGNQPQHF TGCAGTGCTAGTTACGGCAATCAGCCCCAGCATTTT
TRBJ1-1 NA TRBV9 NA CAAGGLNTEAFF TGTGCCGCGGGGGGCTTGAACACTGAAGCTTTCTTT
TRBJ1-4 TRBD1 TRBV11-2 NA CASSSTGGRNEKLFF TGTGCCAGCAGCTCGACAGGGGGGCGGAATGAAAAACTGTTTTTT
TRBJ1-3 TRBD1 TRBV7-7 many CASSLGGPGNTIYF TGTGCTAGCAGCTTAGGGGGCCCTGGAAACACCATATATTTT
TRBJ1-6 NA TRBV7-9 many CASSLAQSSYNSPLHF TGTGCCAGCAGCTTAGCGCAGAGCTCCTATAATTCACCCCTCCACTTT
TRBJ2-7 TRBD1 TRBV29-1 many CSGQGPYEQYF TGCAGCGGACAGGGTCCCTACGAGCAGTACTTC
TRBJ2-3 NA TRBV7-3 few CASSLSLTDTQYF TGTGCCAGCAGCTTATCCCTTACAGATACGCAGTATTTT
TRBJ2-7 TRBD2 TRBV9 many CASSVQAGASSYEQYF TGTGCCAGCAGCGTCCAAGCGGGAGCGAGCTCCTACGAGCAGTACTTC
TRBJ2-2 NA TRBV5-1 many CASSLQVNTGELFF TGCGCCAGCAGCTTACAGGTTAACACCGGGGAGCTGTTTTTT
TRBJ1-5 TRBD1 TRBV20-1 NA CSVNRGDDQPQHF TGCAGTGTGAACAGGGGCGACGATCAGCCCCAGCATTTT
TRBJ2-7 TRBD1 TRBV20-1 NA CSASAGTGKDEQYF TGCAGTGCTAGCGCCGGGACAGGGAAGGACGAGCAGTACTTC
TRBJ2-5 NA TRBV13 many CASSLGDQGMEETQYF TGTGCCAGCAGCTTAGGCGATCAGGGGATGGAAGAGACCCAGTACTTC
TRBJ2-7 TRBD2 TRBV6-6 few CASSYSGGRTYEQYF TGTGCCAGCAGTTATAGCGGGGGGCGAACCTACGAGCAGTACTTC
TRBJ1-6 NA TRBV10-3 NA CAISDHRDSPLHF TGTGCCATCAGTGATCACAGGGATTCACCCCTCCACTTT
TRBJ1-2 TRBD1 TRBV5-8 many CASSLGTGVYDGYTF TGTGCCAGCAGCTTGGGGACAGGGGTTTATGATGGCTACACCTTC
TRBJ2-6 NA TRBV7-9 NA CASSTRSPPEEAF TGTGCCAGCAGCACACGAAGTCCACCAGAAGAAGCTTTC
TRBJ1-2 NA TRBV29-1 once CSVEATYGYTF TGCAGCGTTGAAGCCACCTATGGCTACACCTTC
TRBJ1-2 NA TRBV29-1 few CSVEPDTGYTF TGCAGCGTTGAACCCGACACTGGCTACACCTTC
TRBJ2-2 TRBD2 TRBV25-1 NA CASSELAGIRTGELFF TGTGCCAGCAGTGAACTAGCGGGGATTCGGACCGGGGAGCTGTTTTTT